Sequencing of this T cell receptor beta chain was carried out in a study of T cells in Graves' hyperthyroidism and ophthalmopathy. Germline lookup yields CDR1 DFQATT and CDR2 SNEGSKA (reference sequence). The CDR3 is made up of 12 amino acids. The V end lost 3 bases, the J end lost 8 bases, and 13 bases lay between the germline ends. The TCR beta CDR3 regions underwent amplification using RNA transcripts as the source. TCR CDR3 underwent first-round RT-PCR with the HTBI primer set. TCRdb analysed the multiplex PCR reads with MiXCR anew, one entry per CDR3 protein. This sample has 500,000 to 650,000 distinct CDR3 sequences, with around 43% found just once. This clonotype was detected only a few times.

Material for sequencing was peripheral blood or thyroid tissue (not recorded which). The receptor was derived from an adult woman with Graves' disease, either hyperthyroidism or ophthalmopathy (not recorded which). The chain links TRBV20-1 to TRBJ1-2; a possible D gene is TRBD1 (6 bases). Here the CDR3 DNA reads TGCAGTGCTAGCTCATACAGGGACGGCTACACCTTC. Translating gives CSASSYRDGYTF.